The T cell receptor beta chain described here comes from a study of blood T cell repertoires in COVID-19. Background on the study: The samples span acute and convalescent COVID-19 from the United States, Italy and Spain. From T cells, B-cell-depleted T cells, or PBMCs came the material, which was cDNA or gDNA.

This CDR3 is built from 19 residues. Germline trimming cut 4 bases from V and 7 bases from J; bases unmatched to any gene: 15. Germline CDR1 is LGHDT and CDR2 is YNNKEL (reference sequence). Per the original data handling: Amplification of reference gene primers was used by the study to estimate nucleated cell counts. The protocol was immunoSEQ multiplex PCR, while the TCRdb copy is restricted to in-frame clones and leaves out a portion. V, J and clone size were drawn from that table, and D and trimming were deduced from the DNA. The top ten clones hold 3% to 3.5% of a sample with hundreds of thousands of clones, roughly nine tenths of them seen once.

This TCR was sampled from a young man with active or convalescent COVID-19. The rearrangement links TRBV3-1 (or the pseudogene TRBV3-2) to TRBJ2-3; 15 nucleotides line up with TRBD2. The specimen sequenced was peripheral blood. The CDR3 region is CASSPPGLAGGYHRNTQYF. The CDR3 DNA follows: TGTGCCAGCAGCCCACCGGGACTAGCGGGAGGCTATCACAGGAATACGCAGTATTTT.